This TCR beta chain was sequenced in a study of blood T cell repertoires in COVID-19. For the study at large: Whether acute or convalescent, the COVID-19 samples came from the United States, Italy and Spain. In each case, the material was cDNA or gDNA derived from T cells, B-cell-depleted T cells, or PBMCs.

Looked up from germline, CDR1 is KGHSH and CDR2 is LQKENI. The CDR3 runs 18 residues. Trimming took 5 bases from V and 4 from J, leaving 24 bases between them. Per the authors' pipeline: How many nucleated cells were present was estimated from reference gene primer amplification. Method: immunoSEQ multiplex PCR; TCRdb's copy keeps in-frame clones and lacks some. V and J calls and clone size are those listed in that table; D and trimming were worked out from the DNA. The sample lists 350,000 to 450,000 clones, roughly 90% occurring once. This chain links TRBV18 with TRBJ1-3, with unresolved D. The clonotype was recovered from a man aged 35-49 years with acute or convalescent COVID-19. The sequencing sample was made of peripheral blood. Written as DNA, the CDR3 is TGTGCCAGCTCATATTCGGTCCCCCCCGGTTCTGCCGGAAACACCATATATTTT. Protein product: CASSYSVPPGSAGNTIYF.